This paragraph covers one TCR beta chain sequence. The sample comes from a study of blood T cell repertoires in COVID-19. Produced via immunoSEQ multiplex PCR; TCRdb's table is partial and in-frame only. The sample includes some 200,000 clones, around 82% of them seen just once. CDR3 length: 15 amino acids. J lost 4 bases, V lost 7 bases, and 6 bases had no gene match. Germline V gene sequence: CDR1 SGHTA, CDR2 FQGNSA. The sequence derives from a human donor in a cohort sampled during active COVID-19. The chain joins TRBV7-2 to TRBJ2-6, with 8 bases that match TRBD1. Sequenced sample: peripheral blood. Here the CDR3 reads CASTSQGAGANVLTF. In nucleotides, the CDR3 is TGTGCCAGCACCTCTCAGGGGGCCGGGGCCAACGTCCTGACTTTC.